Below are 17 T cell receptor beta chains sequenced from a single sample in a study of cytomegalovirus exposure and HLA in healthy donors. A multiplex PCR was run with 60 Vbeta primers and 13 Jbeta primers. Profiling relied on immunoSEQ multiplex PCR, and the TCRdb table lists in-frame clones only, not all of them. The sample has tens of thousands of clones, and its top ten clones hold 5.5% to 7%. The sequenced material came from PBMCs. The source is a human donor in good health.

The chain has TRBV5-4 and TRBJ1-2; TRBD1 matches 10 bases. Per germline, CDR1 SGHNT and CDR2 YYREEE (reference sequence). V gave up 1 base and J gave up 6 bases; unmatched junction bases: 15. This CDR3 has 18 residues. This CDR3 reads CASSLPGGQGYLGDGYTF. The CDR3, as DNA: TGTGCCAGCAGCTTGCCCGGGGGACAGGGGTACTTGGGCGATGGCTACACCTTC. Together with reference TRBV5-4 and TRBJ1-2, the CDR3 gives the full variable domain: ETGVTQSPTHLIKTRGQQVTLRCSSQSGHNTVSWYQQALGQGPQFIFQYYREEENGRGNFPPRFSGLQFPNYSSELNVNALELDDSALYLCASSLPGGQGYLGDGYTFGSGTRLTVV.

The chain links TRBV2 to TRBJ1-1; 7 positions match TRBD1. There are 16 residues in the CDR3. CDR1 and CDR2 (germline): SNHLY, FYNNEI. Losses at the gene ends were 8 bases for V and 2 bases for J; bases not matched to a gene: 14. The CDR3 DNA follows: TGTGCCAGCGATCCTCGAGGACAGGTGTACAACACTGAAGCTTTCTTT. It specifies CASDPRGQVYNTEAFF.

The genes are TRBV7-9 and TRBJ2-7; 7 bases agree with TRBD1. The J segment lost 2 bases and the V segment lost 7 bases, leaving 5 bases of the junction unmatched. CDR1 and CDR2 (germline): SEHNR, FQNEAQ (reference sequence). The CDR3 is made up of 13 amino acids. The CDR3 is CASTRQGPYEQYF. CDR3 nucleotide sequence: TGTGCCAGCACTCGACAGGGCCCCTACGAGCAGTACTTC.

This chain connects TRBV9 to TRBJ1-1; possibly TRBD1 for D (5 bases). CDR1 and CDR2 from the germline V gene are SGDLS and YYNGEE. The V gene lost 1 base and the J gene lost 0 bases, with 13 bases spanning the gap. CDR3 length: 16 amino acids. The CDR3 region is CASSVLTTDLNTEAFF. The CDR3 DNA follows: TGTGCCAGCAGCGTATTGACGACAGACCTGAACACTGAAGCTTTCTTT.

The rearrangement uses TRBV4-2 and TRBJ2-7; 8 positions agree with TRBD1. Germline CDR1 is LGHNA and CDR2 is YNFKEQ. V shed 0 bases and J 2 bases; nucleotides not matched to a gene: 3. There are 15 residues in the CDR3. The CDR3 is CASSQDGTGPYEQYF. The DNA for the CDR3 is TGTGCCAGCAGCCAAGACGGGACAGGACCCTACGAGCAGTACTTC.

This chain joins TRBV30 and TRBJ1-4; perhaps TRBD1 as D (5 bases). The V gene's germline CDR1 is GTSNPN and CDR2 SVGIG (reference sequence). Trimming cost V 0 bases and J 6 bases, with 14 bases left between them. CDR3 size: 15 residues. CDR3 sequence: CAWSVRDGGDEKLFF. CDR3 DNA sequence: TGTGCCTGGAGTGTACGAGACGGAGGGGATGAAAAACTGTTTTTT.

The rearrangement links TRBV6-1 to TRBJ2-7; TRBD1 agrees at 11 bases. V gave up 6 bases and J gave up 3 bases; unmatched junction bases: 4. CDR3 length: 14 amino acids. Germline V gene lookup returns CDR1 MNHNS and CDR2 SASEGT. CDR3 region: CASRRTGGGYEQYF. The CDR3 bases are TGTGCCAGCAGGAGGACAGGGGGCGGCTACGAGCAGTACTTC.

This rearrangement joins TRBV30 to TRBJ2-7; 7 bases match TRBD1. The trim removed 6 bases at V and 5 bases at J, leaving 7 bases unmatched. The germline V gene encodes CDR1 GTSNPN and CDR2 SVGIG (reference sequence). The CDR3 sequence is 12 residues long. CDR3 nucleotide sequence: TGTGCCTGCCTGACAGGGTCCCACGAGCAGTACTTC. Amino acid sequence: CACLTGSHEQYF.

The chain combines TRBV7-9 with TRBJ1-2; 10 positions match TRBD1. Germline V lookup: CDR1 SEHNR, CDR2 FQNEAQ (reference sequence). V gave up 4 bases and J gave up 8 bases; unmatched junction bases: 7. This CDR3 is built from 14 residues. Written as DNA, the CDR3 is TGTGCCAGCAGCTCGGGACAGGGGCTTGAGGGCTACACCTTC. Its translation is CASSSGQGLEGYTF. The whole variable domain, remainder taken from reference TRBV7-9 and TRBJ1-2, is DTGVSQNPRHKITKRGQNVTFRCDPISEHNRLYWYRQTLGQGPEFLTYFQNEAQLEKSRLLSDRFSAERPKGSFSTLEIQRTEQGDSAMYLCASSSGQGLEGYTFGSGTRLTVV.

The chain is built from TRBV12-5 and TRBJ2-7, with no clear D. Germline CDR1 LGHNT, CDR2 FRNRAP. V was pared by 2 bases and J by 7 bases, with 9 bases between. There are 12 residues in the CDR3. CDR3 sequence reads: CASGLRPQEQYF. CDR3 DNA: TGTGCTAGTGGTTTGCGTCCCCAGGAGCAGTACTTC.

The chain employs TRBV9 and TRBJ2-1; no reliable D call. The V gene's germline CDR1 is SGDLS and CDR2 YYNGEE. This CDR3 is 15 amino acids long. With 1 base removed from V and 5 bases from J, the gap between germline ends came to 13 bases. In DNA, the CDR3 is TGTGCCAGCAGCGTAATTCCCCTAGAACACAATGAGCAGTTCTTC. Protein: CASSVIPLEHNEQFF.

The chain couples TRBV27 to TRBJ2-2, with TRBD1 as a possible D gene (5 bases). Trimming removed 6 bases from V and 4 bases from J, with 12 bases in between. CDR3 length: 14 amino acids. Germline V lookup: CDR1 MNHEY, CDR2 SMNVEV (reference sequence). CDR3 loop: CASRGLSVTGELFF. DNA for the CDR3: TGTGCCAGCAGGGGGCTGTCAGTCACCGGGGAGCTGTTTTTT.

The chain carries TRBV18 and TRBJ2-7; 7 bases are shared with TRBD1. The germline V gene encodes CDR1 KGHSH and CDR2 LQKENI. V dropped 2 bases and J dropped 2; count of bases not matched to a gene: 3. This CDR3 comprises 14 residues. The CDR3 DNA is TGTGCCAGCTCACCAATTGGACAGGCCTACGAGCAGTACTTC. This sequence encodes CASSPIGQAYEQYF.

The chain is built from TRBV10-3 and TRBJ1-2, with 11 nucleotides matching TRBD1. The CDR3 runs 16 residues. Germline CDR1 is ENHRY and CDR2 is SYGVKD. V gave up 7 bases and J gave up 3 bases; unmatched junction bases: 10. CDR3 protein: CAIKEDRGHKDYGYTF. CDR3 DNA: TGTGCCATCAAAGAGGACAGGGGGCACAAGGACTATGGCTACACCTTC.

V is TRBV11-2 and J is TRBJ1-1; possibly TRBD1 for D (5 bases). The CDR3 consists of 12 residues. The V end lost 8 bases, the J end lost 5 bases, and 12 bases lay between the germline ends. CDR1 and CDR2 (germline): SGHAT, FQNNGV. The CDR3 nucleotides are TGTGCCAGCTCGGGGGGGGGAACTGAAGCTTTCTTT. Translation gives CASSGGGTEAFF.

CDR3 DNA: TGTGCCAGCAGTTTTATGGGCGCTAGCGGGGGAGAGACCCAGTACTTC. Translation gives CASSFMGASGGETQYF. V and J are TRBV28 and TRBJ2-5; 10 nucleotides agree with TRBD2. The CDR3 consists of 16 residues. CDR1 is MDHEN and CDR2 is SYDVKM in the germline V gene. Trimming removed 3 bases from V and 4 bases from J; junction bases left unmatched: 8.

The V call is TRBV5-5, the J call TRBJ2-7; the match to TRBD2 covers 7 bases. This CDR3 spans 14 amino acids. The V gene end was trimmed by 2 bases and the J gene end by 2 bases; junction bases not matched to a gene: 4. Germline V gives CDR1 SGHKS, CDR2 YYEKEE (reference sequence). The CDR3 bases are TGTGCCAGCAGCTTAGCGGGGTTCGCCTACGAGCAGTACTTC. This translates into CASSLAGFAYEQYF.